These 28 T cell receptor beta chains came from one sample sequenced in a study of CD8 T cells in ankylosing spondylitis listed by TCRdb under 2017. What the study reported, not specific to this receptor: A TCR beta motif made up of eight highly homologous amino acid variants appeared to be characteristic of blood from ankylosing spondylitis patients.

Their recognized antigens are unknown. The library came from 5' RACE. Sequencing used an Illumina HiSeq 2500. Clones were called with MiXCR by TCRdb after fastp trimmed the public reads at Q25, and only in-frame beta chains were retained. Identical CDR3 protein sequences are pooled into one entry, listed with their most common genes and DNA. This sample is represented by about 500,000 distinct CDR3 sequences; about 13% of them were singletons. The biggest ten clones account for approximately 6.2% of the sample. Sequencing was carried out using blood, either unsorted or a sorted T cell fraction (not recorded which). Receptors originate from a male donor with ankylosing spondylitis.

This rearrangement joins TRBV28 to TRBJ2-1; no clear D gene. V dropped 5 bases and J dropped 8 bases, with 22 bases sitting between them. The CDR3 has 16 residues. From germline, CDR1 is MDHEN and CDR2 SYDVKM. CDR3 nucleotide sequence: TGTGCCAGCAGTCCCCCCGACCGGATGACGAAAGATGAGCAGTTCTTC. The encoded protein is CASSPPDRMTKDEQFF.

This clonotype was found a few times. CDR3 nucleotide sequence: TGTGCCACCAGTGACTCGGGGGTCGCTAGCACAGATACGCAGTATTTT. It yields the protein CATSDSGVASTDTQYF. V usage is TRBV24-1 and J usage is TRBJ2-3, with a possible D match to TRBD2 (6 bases). The CDR3 extends over 16 amino acids. V was cut by 4 bases and J by 0 bases, with 13 bases left in between. Germline-derived CDR1 and CDR2 are KGHDR and SFDVKD.

This clonotype was seen more than once but under ten times. This chain connects TRBV24-1 to TRBJ2-4; no clear D gene. The CDR3 is made up of 14 amino acids. Trimming removed 0 bases from V and 1 base from J, with 3 bases in between. Germline values: CDR1 KGHDR, CDR2 SFDVKD. In DNA, the CDR3 is TGTGCCACCAGTGATTTGGCCGCCAAAAACATTCAGTACTTC. Protein product: CATSDLAAKNIQYF.

The chain links TRBV6-1 to TRBJ1-5; a possible D gene is TRBD1 (6 bases). CDR3 length: 14 amino acids. V shed 4 bases and J shed 7 bases, with 14 bases lying between them. The germline CDR1 and CDR2 sequences are MNHNS and SASEGT. CDR3 sequence: CASSVRGAWQPQHF. The CDR3, as DNA: TGTGCCAGCAGTGTAAGGGGGGCCTGGCAGCCCCAGCATTTT.

This chain connects TRBV3-1 to TRBJ2-7, with D unclear. CDR3 length: 12 amino acids. Germline-derived CDR1 and CDR2 are LGHDT and YNNKEL (reference sequence). Trimming left V 4 bases short and J 4 bases short, with 8 bases between. The CDR3 loop is CASSRGLYEQYV. The CDR3 nucleotides read TGTGCCAGCAGCCGTGGGCTTTACGAGCAGTACGTC.

The chain links TRBV20-1 to TRBJ2-1; unclear D gene. The germline V and J ends were trimmed by 3 bases and 2 bases, with 11 bases remaining between them. Per the germline V gene, CDR1 is DFQATT and CDR2 is SNEGSKA (reference sequence). The CDR3 runs to 14 residues. The CDR3 coding sequence is TGCAGTGCTAGGGCGGACGGTCCCTACAATGAGCAGTTCTTC. Protein product: CSARADGPYNEQFF.

The J gene is TRBJ2-1, the V gene TRBV12-5; D is perhaps TRBD1 (5 bases). CDR3 length: 14 amino acids. CDR1 and CDR2 (germline): LGHNT, FRNRAP. V dropped 5 bases and J dropped 4 bases, with 12 bases sitting between them. The CDR3 DNA reads as TGTGCTAGTGGTCCCCTGGGGCGATACAATGAGCAGTTCTTC. Amino acid sequence: CASGPLGRYNEQFF. Combining the CDR3 with reference TRBV12-5 and TRBJ2-1 gives the whole variable domain DARVTQTPRHKVTEMGQEVTMRCQPILGHNTVFWYRQTMMQGLELLAYFRNRAPLDDSGMPKDRFSAEMPDATLATLKIQPSEPRDSAVYFCASGPLGRYNEQFFGPGTRLTVL.

This clonotype appeared a few times. V is TRBV19 and J is TRBJ1-2; 9 nucleotides align to TRBD1. The CDR3 loop spans 15 amino acids. Germline V CDR1 and CDR2: LNHDA, SQIVND (reference sequence). J gave up 8 bases and V 4 bases, and 11 bases lay outside the gene matches. The CDR3 sequence is CASSTGTGSQLGYTF. The CDR3 DNA reads as TGTGCCAGTAGTACTGGGACAGGGTCCCAATTGGGCTACACCTTC.

This clonotype was observed a handful of times. V usage is TRBV6-2 or TRBV6-3 and J usage is TRBJ2-7; perhaps TRBD2 as D (6 bases). The CDR3 contains 14 residues. Germline values: CDR1 MNHEY, CDR2 SVGEGT. Trimming removed 0 bases at V and 5 bases at J, with 11 bases between. The CDR3 here is CASSYSGGKDEQYF. DNA of the CDR3: TGTGCCAGCAGTTACTCTGGCGGGAAGGACGAGCAGTACTTC.

The rearrangement joins TRBV12-3 or TRBV12-4 to TRBJ2-1; 9 bases align to TRBD1. The junction had 8 bases not matched to a gene; V was cut back by 5 bases and J by 9 bases. CDR3 size: 14 residues. CDR3 residues: CASSAGTGYAEQFF. The CDR3 DNA sequence: TGTGCCAGCAGTGCCGGGACAGGGTATGCTGAGCAGTTCTTC.

This clonotype was recorded many times. A read error may produce the germline difference seen at one junction end. The chain employs TRBV3-1 and TRBJ2-1, with D perhaps matching TRBD1 (6 bases). CDR3 length equals 15 residues. Germline V gene lookup returns CDR1 LGHDT and CDR2 YNNKEL (reference sequence). The CDR3: CASSQDRGGYNEQFF. The CDR3 DNA follows: TGCGCCAGCAGCCAAGATCGAGGGGGATACAATGAGCAGTTCTTC.

In this sample, this clonotype turned up once. The chain uses TRBV4-1 and TRBJ1-2; D uncertain. Trimming stripped 4 bases from V and 6 bases from J, with 12 bases between. Germline lookup yields CDR1 MGHRA and CDR2 YSYEKL. The CDR3 length is 13 residues. The chain's CDR3 is CASSLDIENGYTF. CDR3 DNA sequence: TGCGCCAGCAGCCTCGATATAGAGAATGGCTACACCTTC.

The CDR3 bases are TGCGCCAGCAGCCTCAGAGAGGGTTCGGGGGAGCAGTACGTC. This gives the protein CASSLREGSGEQYV. The chain combines TRBV4-1 with TRBJ2-7, with D perhaps TRBD2 (5 bases). Trimming left V 4 bases short and J 7 bases short, with 17 bases between. CDR1 MGHRA and CDR2 YSYEKL come from the germline V gene. CDR3 size: 14 residues.

This clonotype has at least ten counts. This rearrangement joins TRBV10-1 to TRBJ2-7; perhaps TRBD1 as D (5 bases). This CDR3 contains 12 residues. V was shortened by 5 bases and J by 5 bases, with 10 bases between the two germline ends. The germline CDR1 and CDR2 sequences are WNHNN and SYGVQD (reference sequence). In nucleotides, the CDR3 is TGCGCCAGCAGTCGAACAGGCGACGAGCAGTACTTC. Translating it yields CASSRTGDEQYF.

CDR3 nucleotides: TGTGCCAGCGCCGAGGGGGGAGATACGCAGTATTTT. Protein sequence: CASAEGGDTQYF. The chain has TRBV3-1 and TRBJ2-3; D tentatively reads TRBD1 or TRBD2 (6 bases each). CDR1 is LGHDT, CDR2 YNNKEL, per germline (reference sequence). The CDR3 is made up of 12 amino acids. Trimming stripped 8 bases from V and 5 bases from J, with 11 bases between.

This clonotype has only a few counts. The genes are TRBV27 and TRBJ2-5, with 9 positions matching TRBD1. Germline V lookup: CDR1 MNHEY, CDR2 SMNVEV (reference sequence). The CDR3 length is 15 residues. V was clipped by 3 bases and J by 5 bases; unmatched bases: 7. In DNA, the CDR3 is TGTGCCAGCAGTTTTAAGGGACAGGGTTTGGAGACCCAGTACTTC. Encoded protein: CASSFKGQGLETQYF.

This clonotype was observed at least ten times. The chain couples TRBV10-3 to TRBJ2-1, with 7 bases fitting TRBD1. The CDR3 covers 14 residues. With V trimmed by 7 bases and J by 12 bases, 15 bases remained unmatched. Germline lookup yields CDR1 ENHRY and CDR2 SYGVKD. CDR3 nucleotide sequence: TGTGCCATCACATGGGGACAGCAGCGTGAGGGGCAGTTCTTC. This sequence encodes CAITWGQQREGQFF.

The genes are TRBV7-2 and TRBJ2-2; TRBD2 might be the D (6 bases). The CDR3 extends over 13 amino acids. Germline V gene data show CDR1 as SGHTA and CDR2 as FQGNSA. The ends were cut back, 11 bases at V and 4 bases at J, with 14 bases in the middle. The CDR3 bases are TGTGCCTGGAGGGACCACATCACCGGGGAGCTGTTTTTT. Translated: CAWRDHITGELFF.

This chain links TRBV20-1 with TRBJ1-1; D might be TRBD1 (5 bases). The CDR3 totals 14 residues. Trimming cost V 4 bases and J 6 bases, with 18 bases left between them. The germline CDR1 and CDR2 sequences are DFQATT and SNEGSKA (reference sequence). CDR3 nucleotides: TGCAGTGCTACCATTCCCGGGACGAGGGCTGAAGCTTTCTTT. It specifies CSATIPGTRAEAFF.

The chain combines TRBV7-2 with TRBJ2-5; D uncertain. Looked up from germline, CDR1 is SGHTA and CDR2 is FQGNSA. V lost 0 bases and J 2 bases, leaving 4 bases between the germline ends. CDR3 length equals 13 residues. The CDR3 DNA follows: TGTGCCAGCAGCTTAGCAACGCAAGAGACCCAGTACTTC. Its translation is CASSLATQETQYF.

As regards this clonotype: One junction end does not reproduce the germline sequence, and a read error may be involved. The chain uses TRBV12-3 or TRBV12-4 and TRBJ2-7; 11 nucleotides match TRBD2. The CDR3 sequence is 17 residues long. The CDR3 reads CARSLVLAGGGSYEQYF. The CDR3, as DNA: TGTGCCCGCAGTTTAGTCCTAGCGGGAGGAGGGTCCTACGAGCAGTACTTC.

Many counts were recorded for this clonotype. This chain uses TRBV12-3 or TRBV12-4 with TRBJ1-5; TRBD1 matches 9 bases. V lost 6 bases to trimming and J lost 4 bases; unmatched junction nucleotides: 7. This CDR3 comprises 15 residues. In DNA, the CDR3 is TGTGCCAGCAGCCGTGGGACAGGGCCAAATCAGCCCCAGCATTTT. Protein: CASSRGTGPNQPQHF.

This clonotype was found a few times. This chain links TRBV4-2 with TRBJ2-1; D is undetermined. This CDR3 spans 17 amino acids. The germline V gene has CDR1 LGHNA and CDR2 YNFKEQ. Trimming pared 0 bases from V and 6 bases from J, leaving 18 bases between. CDR3 in DNA: TGTGCCAGCAGCCAAGAATTTCAGGTCACTACGGTCAATGAGCAGTTCTTC. Translated: CASSQEFQVTTVNEQFF.

This clonotype was seen at least ten times. This chain joins TRBV7-9 and TRBJ2-3, with 10 bases identical to TRBD2. CDR1 and CDR2 (germline): SEHNR, FQNEAQ (reference sequence). Trimming removed 5 bases from V and 5 bases from J; junction bases left unmatched: 7. This CDR3 is built from 15 residues. CDR3 sequence (DNA): TGTGCCAGCAGCCCATTAGCGGGAGGAAGAGATACGCAGTATTTT. Translated, it gives CASSPLAGGRDTQYF.

This clonotype showed up just a few times. The chain joins TRBV12-3 or TRBV12-4 to TRBJ1-2, with D tentatively TRBD1 (5 bases). The V end lost 6 bases, the J end lost 4 bases, and 15 bases lay between the germline ends. The CDR3 sequence is 14 residues long. The CDR3 spells CASRPVSRVYGYTF. In DNA form, the CDR3 reads TGTGCCAGCAGGCCCGTCAGCAGGGTCTATGGCTACACCTTC.

This clonotype showed up many times. J is TRBJ2-1 and V is TRBV20-1; D is possibly TRBD2 (6 bases). This CDR3 contains 13 residues. Per the germline V gene, CDR1 is DFQATT and CDR2 is SNEGSKA (reference sequence). Trimming took 5 bases from V and 6 from J, leaving 14 bases between them. CDR3 DNA: TGCAGTGCTCGGTCCCGGAGGGGCAATGAGCAGTTCTTC. Protein: CSARSRRGNEQFF.

This clonotype has a handful of counts. The chain combines TRBV6-1 with TRBJ1-1; TRBD1 might be the D (5 bases). Trimming left V 6 bases short and J 1 base short, with 15 bases between. Germline CDR1 is MNHNS and CDR2 is SASEGT. CDR3 length equals 15 residues. CDR3 residues: CASSAYGARNTEAFF. CDR3 in DNA: TGTGCCAGCAGCGCTTACGGGGCGAGGAACACTGAAGCTTTCTTT.

This chain uses TRBV5-1 with TRBJ2-1, with 11 nucleotides matching TRBD1. Germline CDR1 reads SGHRS; CDR2 reads YFSETQ. CDR3 length equals 16 residues. The V segment lost 4 bases and the J segment 5 bases; nucleotides outside the gene matches: 8. CDR3 in amino acids: CASSIADRGLDNEQFF. DNA for the CDR3: TGCGCCAGCAGCATTGCGGACAGGGGGCTAGACAATGAGCAGTTCTTC.